This T cell receptor beta chain was identified in a study of patients and donors after allogeneic stem cell transplantation. TCRdb fed the RT-PCR reads into MiXCR, producing one record per CDR3 protein. The data show 920,000 or so distinct CDR3 sequences, with over 15% seen just once and 6% held by the top ten. This clonotype was found a few times. The length of the CDR3 is 16 residues. The ends lost 5 bases at V and 6 bases at J; junction bases unmatched: 10. Germline V gene data show CDR1 as SEHNR and CDR2 as FQNEAQ (reference sequence). The chain combines TRBV7-9 with TRBJ2-2; 9 bases are a match to TRBD2. The TCR was taken from a human donor who was either an allogeneic HSCT recipient or a stem cell or donor lymphocyte infusion donor (not recorded which). It is not recorded whose cells these are; they may come from a transplant donor. The specimen was blood, either unsorted or a sorted T cell fraction (not recorded which). The CDR3 here is CASSPRLAGLSGELFF. The CDR3 DNA reads as TGTGCCAGCAGCCCCCGTCTAGCGGGACTCTCCGGGGAGCTGTTTTTT.